Below are 2 T cell receptor beta chains sequenced from a single sample in a study of blood T cell repertoires in COVID-19. Assay: immunoSEQ multiplex PCR; the TCRdb copy retains only in-frame clones and omits some. The sample has about 180,000 clones; roughly four fifths are singletons. Sequences were obtained from peripheral blood. The receptors shown here come from a woman in her seventies with COVID-19, enrolled during active disease.

The rearrangement joins TRBV11-2 to TRBJ2-7; TRBD2 matches at 14 bases. Germline trimming cut 5 bases from V and 4 bases from J; bases unmatched to any gene: 4. Germline CDR1 and CDR2: SGHAT and FQNNGV. The CDR3 has 15 amino acids. The CDR3 sequence: CASSQGLAGVYEQYF. The CDR3 nucleotides are TGTGCCAGCAGCCAGGGACTAGCGGGAGTTTACGAGCAGTACTTC.

This chain connects TRBV28 to TRBJ2-7, with D possibly TRBD1 on 5 matching bases. Germline V CDR1 and CDR2: MDHEN, SYDVKM. The V end lost 7 bases, the J end lost 4 bases, and 11 bases lay between the germline ends. The CDR3 is made up of 12 amino acids. The CDR3: CASKQALYEQYF. For the CDR3, the DNA is TGTGCCAGCAAACAGGCGTTGTACGAGCAGTACTTC.